This is a list of T cell receptor beta chains from one sample in a study of T cell responses to AZD1222 COVID-19 vaccine. Clones were read by immunoSEQ multiplex PCR, and TCRdb kept only the in-frame ones, dropping some. The table includes 140,000 to 150,000 clones, 80% to 95% detected once. The source was peripheral blood, collected 28 days after the second AZD1222 dose. All receptors derive from an adult who received the AZD1222 COVID-19 vaccine. Both conserved end residues are trimmed from each CDR3.

TRBV19	TRBJ1-5	ASSRQGEGNQPQH
TRBV9	TRBJ1-6	ASSNRDRGSPLH
TRBV19	TRBJ2-7	ASSSGAGADEQY
TRBV18	TRBJ1-5	ASSPGQGPGPQH
TRBV9	TRBJ1-4	ASSVKVRDEKLF
TRBV7-8	TRBJ2-7	ASSLPGDEQY
TRBV7-3	TRBJ1-1	ASRSGPRIAEAF
TRBV6-2/TRBV6-3	TRBJ2-7	ASSLRGVSYEQY
TRBV30	TRBJ2-7	AQSGPTYEQY
TRBV27	TRBJ2-7	ASSLKGLVYEQY
TRBV7-3	TRBJ2-2	ASSFTSGTGELF
TRBV6-2/TRBV6-3	TRBJ2-6	ASSWDTSKRANVLT